Listed here is a single T cell receptor (beta chain). Germline V CDR1 and CDR2: SGHDT, YYEEEE. Trimming removed 2 bases at V and 0 bases at J, with 8 bases between. This CDR3 is 14 amino acids long. Original handling: Amplification of reference gene primers was used by the study to estimate nucleated cell counts. Libraries were prepared by immunoSEQ multiplex PCR; TCRdb keeps only in-frame clonotypes and omits some of them. V and J calls and clone size follow that table, whereas D and trimming were derived from the DNA. The table shows 95,000 to 150,000 clones, with more than 60% occurring only once. The entry originates in a study of blood T cell repertoires in COVID-19. About the research overall: Acute and convalescent COVID-19 specimens originated in the United States, Italy and Spain. Nucleic acid was either cDNA or gDNA, and it came from T cells, B-cell-depleted T cells, or PBMCs.

Sequences were obtained from peripheral blood. This receptor was obtained from a man between 65 and 85 years old with acute or convalescent COVID-19. V usage is TRBV5-6 and J usage is TRBJ1-1; D not certain. CDR3 amino acids: CASSLPGMNTEAFF. CDR3 coding DNA: TGTGCCAGCAGCTTACCCGGTATGAACACTGAAGCTTTCTTT.